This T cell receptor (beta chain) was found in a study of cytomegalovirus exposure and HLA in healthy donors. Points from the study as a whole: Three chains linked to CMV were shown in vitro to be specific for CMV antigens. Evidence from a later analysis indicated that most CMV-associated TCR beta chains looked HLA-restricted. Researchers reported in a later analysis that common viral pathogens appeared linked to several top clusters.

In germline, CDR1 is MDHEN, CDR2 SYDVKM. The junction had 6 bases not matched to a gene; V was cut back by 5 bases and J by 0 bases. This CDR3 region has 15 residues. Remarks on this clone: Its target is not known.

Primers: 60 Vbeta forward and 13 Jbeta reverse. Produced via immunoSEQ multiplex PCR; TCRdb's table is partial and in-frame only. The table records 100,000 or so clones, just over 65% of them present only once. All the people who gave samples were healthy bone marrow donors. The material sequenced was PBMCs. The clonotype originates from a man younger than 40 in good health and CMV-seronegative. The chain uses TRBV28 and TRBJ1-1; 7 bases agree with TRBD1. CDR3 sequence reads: CASSPAGTVNTEAFF. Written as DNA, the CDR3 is TGTGCCAGCAGTCCCGCAGGGACAGTGAACACTGAAGCTTTCTTT.